This TCR beta chain is drawn from a study of Graves' ophthalmopathy and Graves' hyperthyroidism. Study results and caveats: Appearing in blood as well were most expanded thyroid clonotypes above 0.001 frequency. The study's model predicted ophthalmopathy progression at roughly 69% sensitivity and about 72% specificity.

Amplified TCR beta CDR3 regions were obtained using RNA transcripts as template. Following a first-round RT-PCR that used HTBI primers, a second-round multiplex PCR was carried out. TCRdb reanalysed the multiplex PCR reads using MiXCR and keeps one entry per CDR3 protein. The repertoire consists of roughly 600,000 distinct CDR3 sequences, with just under 40% occurring once and the leading ten covering approximately 4.1%. Germline trimming cut 6 bases from V and 2 bases from J; bases unmatched to any gene: 10. The CDR3 spans 15 residues. Germline CDR1 SNHLY, CDR2 FYNNEI. This clonotype was observed a single time. Its specificity is not known.

The source is an adult man with Graves' hyperthyroidism. Sequences were obtained from peripheral blood or thyroid tissue (not recorded which). V is TRBV2 and J is TRBJ2-7; 7 bases map to TRBD1. CDR3: CASREGTAKTYEQYF. The DNA of the CDR3 is TGTGCCAGCAGAGAGGGGACAGCTAAAACCTACGAGCAGTACTTC.